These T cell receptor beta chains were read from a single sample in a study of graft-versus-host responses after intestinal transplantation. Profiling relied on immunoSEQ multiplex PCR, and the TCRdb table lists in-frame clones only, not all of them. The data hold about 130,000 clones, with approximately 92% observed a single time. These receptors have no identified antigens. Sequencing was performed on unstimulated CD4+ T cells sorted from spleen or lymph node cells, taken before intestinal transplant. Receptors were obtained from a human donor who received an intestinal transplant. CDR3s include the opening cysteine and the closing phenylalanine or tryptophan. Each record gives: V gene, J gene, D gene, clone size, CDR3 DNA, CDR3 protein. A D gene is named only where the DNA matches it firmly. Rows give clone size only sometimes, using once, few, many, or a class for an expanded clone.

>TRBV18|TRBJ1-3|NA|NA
TGTGCCAGCTCCCCGCTGGGTGGAAACACCATATATTTT
CASSPLGGNTIYF
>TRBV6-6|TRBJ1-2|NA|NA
TGTGCCAGCAGCGACCCATTTAACTATGGCTACACCTTC
CASSDPFNYGYTF
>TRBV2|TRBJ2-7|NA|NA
TGTGCCAGCAGTGAACGCCTTCTCCGGGACAAGTCCTACGAGCAGTACTTC
CASSERLLRDKSYEQYF
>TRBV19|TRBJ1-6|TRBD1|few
TGTGCCAGTAGTATACGGCCGACAGGGGATTCACCCCTCCACTTT
CASSIRPTGDSPLHF
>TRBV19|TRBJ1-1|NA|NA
TGTGCCAGTAGTATCAGCGGGTACACTGAAGCTTTCTTT
CASSISGYTEAFF
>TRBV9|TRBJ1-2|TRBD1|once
TGTGCCAGCAGCATCGGGATGACAGGGGTCTATGGCTACACCTTC
CASSIGMTGVYGYTF
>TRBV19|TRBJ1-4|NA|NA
TGTGCCAGTAGTATAGGTTCCAGGACGAAGGAAAAACTGTTTTTT
CASSIGSRTKEKLFF
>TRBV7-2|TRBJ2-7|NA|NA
TGTGCCAGCAGCCGACTCGCCCCCTACGAGCAGTACTTC
CASSRLAPYEQYF
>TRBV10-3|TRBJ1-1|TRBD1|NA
TGTGCCATCAGTGCGGACAGGAACACCGAAGCTTTCTTT
CAISADRNTEAFF
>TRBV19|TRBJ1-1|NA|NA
TGTGCCAGTAGTTCCGTACGGATGAACACTGAAGCTTTCTTT
CASSSVRMNTEAFF
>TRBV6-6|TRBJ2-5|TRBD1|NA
TGTGCCAGCAGTCAAGGGACAGGGAGGGGGGAGACCCAGTACTTC
CASSQGTGRGETQYF
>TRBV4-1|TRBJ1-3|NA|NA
TGCGCCAGCAGCCTCCAGGCCCGGACCCAAGGAAACACCATATATTTT
CASSLQARTQGNTIYF
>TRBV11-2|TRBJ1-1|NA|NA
TGTGCCAGCAGCTTAGGGCCGAACACTGAAGCTTTCTTT
CASSLGPNTEAFF
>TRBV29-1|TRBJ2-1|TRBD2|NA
TGCAGCGTTGATCTAGCGGGGGGTGGAGAGCAGTTCTTC
CSVDLAGGGEQFF
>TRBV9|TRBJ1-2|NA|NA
TGTGCCAGCAGCGTAGTGGCCAGGGCGGACTATGGCTACACCTTC
CASSVVARADYGYTF
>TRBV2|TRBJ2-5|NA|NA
TGTGCCAGCAGCATCATGACAGCTAAAGAGACCCAGTACTTC
CASSIMTAKETQYF
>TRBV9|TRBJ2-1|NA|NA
TGTGCCAGCAGCGTAGCTACGGGGCAGGGCGGCGGGCATGAGCAGTTCTTC
CASSVATGQGGGHEQFF
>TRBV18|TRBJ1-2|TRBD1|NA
TGTGCCAGCTCACCTCTGGGACAGGGGGCAGAGTTCTATGGCTACACCTTC
CASSPLGQGAEFYGYTF
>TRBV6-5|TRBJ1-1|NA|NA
TGTGCCAGCAGTTCAAACACACAACTTGAAGCTTTCTTT
CASSSNTQLEAFF
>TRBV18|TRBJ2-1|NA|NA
TGTGCCAGCTCACCACCTATAGGTTCCCCCTCCTACAATGAGCAGTTCTTC
CASSPPIGSPSYNEQFF
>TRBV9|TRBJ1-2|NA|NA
TGTGCCAGCAGCGTATCCCCGAAAGGGGACGGCTACACCTTC
CASSVSPKGDGYTF
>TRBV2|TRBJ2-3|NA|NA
TGTGCCAGCAGCCTGATACGGGATACGCAGTATTTT
CASSLIRDTQYF
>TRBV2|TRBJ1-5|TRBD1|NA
TGTGCCAGCAACGATGGGGACAGGGTGGGGAATAGCAATCAGCCCCAGCATTTT
CASNDGDRVGNSNQPQHF
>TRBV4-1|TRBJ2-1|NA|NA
TGCGCCAGCAGCCAAGGCCGGGGCGCCCTCGGGGATGAGCAGTTCTTC
CASSQGRGALGDEQFF
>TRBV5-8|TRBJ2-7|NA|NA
TGTGCCAGCAGACCCCAACTATTCCACACCTACGAGCAGTACTTC
CASRPQLFHTYEQYF
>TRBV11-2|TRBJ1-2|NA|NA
TGTGCCAGCAGCTCCTTGAATGCCTATGGCTACACCTTC
CASSSLNAYGYTF